Each of the 3 T cell receptor beta chains below was sequenced from the same sample in a study of CD4+ T cells in melanoma. This table comes from immunoSEQ multiplex PCR, and its TCRdb copy is limited to in-frame clones, with some not included. The sample has 20,000 to 25,000 clones; over 75% are singletons. Sequencing used cells from a culture (not recorded whether cultured in vitro). The receptors were gathered from a human donor with melanoma.

The genes are TRBV7-2 and TRBJ2-6, with D uncertain. Germline V gene data show CDR1 as SGHTA and CDR2 as FQGNSA. Deletions cut 2 bases from V and 1 base from J, with 9 bases between. The CDR3 length is 16 residues. The chain's CDR3 is CASSLSVNSGANVLTF. DNA of the CDR3: TGTGCCAGCAGCTTATCGGTCAATTCTGGGGCCAACGTCCTGACTTTC.

The sample holds one count of this clone. The rearrangement uses TRBV5-1 and TRBJ2-1; 12 bases line up with TRBD2. The length of the CDR3 is 17 residues. Looked up from germline, CDR1 is SGHRS and CDR2 is YFSETQ. V lost 3 bases and J lost 9; bases outside the gene matches: 13. CDR3 nucleotides: TGCGCCAGCAGCTGGACTAGCGGGGCGATAAGGTCCACTGAGCAGTTCTTC. It codes for CASSWTSGAIRSTEQFF. The full variable domain, rest sourced from reference TRBV5-1 and TRBJ2-1, is KAGVTQTPRYLIKTRGQQVTLSCSPISGHRSVSWYQQTPGQGLQFLFEYFSETQRNKGNFPGRFSGRQFSNSRSEMNVSTLELGDSALYLCASSWTSGAIRSTEQFFGPGTRLTVL.

The chain employs TRBV6-1 and TRBJ2-3; D is unclear. The germline gives CDR1 MNHNS, CDR2 SASEGT. CDR3 length: 11 residues. The CDR3: CAGSSTDTQYF. CDR3 bases: TGTGCGGGCAGTAGCACAGATACGCAGTATTTT.